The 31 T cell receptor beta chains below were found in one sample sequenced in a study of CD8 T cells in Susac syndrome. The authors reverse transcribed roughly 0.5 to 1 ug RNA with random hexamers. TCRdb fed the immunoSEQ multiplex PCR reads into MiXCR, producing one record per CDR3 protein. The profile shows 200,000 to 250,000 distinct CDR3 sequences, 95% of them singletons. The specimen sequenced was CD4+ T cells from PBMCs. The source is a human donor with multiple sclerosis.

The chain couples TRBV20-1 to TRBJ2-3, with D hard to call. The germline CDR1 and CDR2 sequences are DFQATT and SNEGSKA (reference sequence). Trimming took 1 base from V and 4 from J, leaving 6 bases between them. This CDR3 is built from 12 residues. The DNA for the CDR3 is TGCAGTGCTAGAGTCCTAGCAGATACGCAGTATTTT. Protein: CSARVLADTQYF.

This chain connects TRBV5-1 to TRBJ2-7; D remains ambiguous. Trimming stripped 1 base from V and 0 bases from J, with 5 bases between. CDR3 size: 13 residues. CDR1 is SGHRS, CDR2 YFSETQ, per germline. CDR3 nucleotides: TGCGCCAGCAGCTTGCAGGTCTCCTACGAGCAGTACTTC. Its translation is CASSLQVSYEQYF.

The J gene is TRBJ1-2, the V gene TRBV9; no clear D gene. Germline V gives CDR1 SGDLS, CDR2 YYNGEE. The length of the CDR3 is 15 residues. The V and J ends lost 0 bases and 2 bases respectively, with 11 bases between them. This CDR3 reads CASSVGEVMNYGYTF. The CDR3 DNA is TGTGCCAGCAGCGTAGGTGAGGTAATGAACTATGGCTACACCTTC.

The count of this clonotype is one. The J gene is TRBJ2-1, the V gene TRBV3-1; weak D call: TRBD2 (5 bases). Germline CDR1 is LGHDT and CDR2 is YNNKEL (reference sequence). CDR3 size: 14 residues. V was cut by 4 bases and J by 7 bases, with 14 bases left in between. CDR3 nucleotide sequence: TGTGCCAGCAGCCGGAGTCGGGGTTATAATGAGCAGTTCTTC. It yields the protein CASSRSRGYNEQFF.

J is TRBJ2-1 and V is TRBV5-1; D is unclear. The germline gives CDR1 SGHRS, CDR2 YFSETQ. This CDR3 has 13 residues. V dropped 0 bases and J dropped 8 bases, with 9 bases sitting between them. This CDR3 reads CASSLEGLHEQFF. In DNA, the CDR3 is TGCGCCAGCAGCTTGGAAGGTCTGCATGAGCAGTTCTTC.

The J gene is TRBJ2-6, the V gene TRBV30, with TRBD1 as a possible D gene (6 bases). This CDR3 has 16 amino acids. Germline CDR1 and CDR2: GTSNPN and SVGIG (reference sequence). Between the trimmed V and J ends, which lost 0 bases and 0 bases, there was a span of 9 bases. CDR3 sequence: CAWSVGRGSGANVLTF. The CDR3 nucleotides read TGTGCCTGGAGTGTAGGCAGGGGCTCTGGGGCCAACGTCCTGACTTTC.

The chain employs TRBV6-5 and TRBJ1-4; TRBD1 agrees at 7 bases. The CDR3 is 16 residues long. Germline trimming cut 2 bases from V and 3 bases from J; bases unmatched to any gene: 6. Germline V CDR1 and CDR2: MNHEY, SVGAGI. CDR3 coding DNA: TGTGCCAGCAGTTACGCGGGACAGCCCTCTAATGAAAAACTGTTTTTT. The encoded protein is CASSYAGQPSNEKLFF.

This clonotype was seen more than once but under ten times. The CDR3 region has the DNA TGTGCCAGCAGCTTCACTAGCGCAGATACGCAGTATTTT. This encodes CASSFTSADTQYF. The chain combines TRBV5-4 with TRBJ2-3, with TRBD2 identical over 7 bases. The CDR3 consists of 13 residues. V shed 2 bases, J shed 4 bases, and the junction held 1 base outside the gene matches. Germline V gives CDR1 SGHNT, CDR2 YYREEE (reference sequence).

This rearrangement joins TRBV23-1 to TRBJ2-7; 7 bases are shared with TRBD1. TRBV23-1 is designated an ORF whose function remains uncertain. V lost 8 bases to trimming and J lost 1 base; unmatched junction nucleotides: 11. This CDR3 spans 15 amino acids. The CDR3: CASLPTGQISYEQYF. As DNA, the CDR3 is TGCGCCAGCTTACCCACGGGACAGATATCCTACGAGCAGTACTTC.

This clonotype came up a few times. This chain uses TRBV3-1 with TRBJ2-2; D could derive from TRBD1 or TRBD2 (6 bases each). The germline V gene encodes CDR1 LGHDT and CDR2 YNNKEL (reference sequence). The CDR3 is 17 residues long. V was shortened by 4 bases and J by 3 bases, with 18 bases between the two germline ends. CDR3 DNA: TGTGCCAGCAGCCCCTGGGACGGACAGCGGGACACCGGGGAGCTGTTTTTT. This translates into CASSPWDGQRDTGELFF.

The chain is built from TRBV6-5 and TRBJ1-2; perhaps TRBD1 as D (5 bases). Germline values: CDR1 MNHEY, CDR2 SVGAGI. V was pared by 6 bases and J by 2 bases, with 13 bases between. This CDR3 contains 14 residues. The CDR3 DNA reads TGTGCCAGCAGCCCCCTCCGGGGCAACTATGGCTACACCTTC. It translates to CASSPLRGNYGYTF.

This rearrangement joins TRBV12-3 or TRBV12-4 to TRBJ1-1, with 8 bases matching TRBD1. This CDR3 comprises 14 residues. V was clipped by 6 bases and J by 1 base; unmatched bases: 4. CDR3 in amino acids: CASRSGQGNTEAFF. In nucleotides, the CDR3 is TGTGCCAGCAGGTCTGGACAGGGGAACACTGAAGCTTTCTTT.

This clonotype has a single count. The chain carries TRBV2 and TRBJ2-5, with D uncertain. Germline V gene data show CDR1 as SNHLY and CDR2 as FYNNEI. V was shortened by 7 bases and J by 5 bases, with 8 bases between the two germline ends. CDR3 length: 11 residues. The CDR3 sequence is CASMREETQYF. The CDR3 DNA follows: TGTGCCAGCATGAGAGAGGAGACCCAGTACTTC.

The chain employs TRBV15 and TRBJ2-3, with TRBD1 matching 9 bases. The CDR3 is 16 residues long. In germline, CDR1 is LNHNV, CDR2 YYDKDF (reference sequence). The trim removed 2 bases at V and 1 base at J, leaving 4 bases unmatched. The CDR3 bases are TGTGCCACCAGCAGAAGGGGGGACAGGGGCACAGATACGCAGTATTTT. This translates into CATSRRGDRGTDTQYF.

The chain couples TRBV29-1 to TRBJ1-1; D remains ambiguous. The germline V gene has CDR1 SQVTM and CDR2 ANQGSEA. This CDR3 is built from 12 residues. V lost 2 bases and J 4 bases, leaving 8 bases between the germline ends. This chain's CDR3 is CSVERGSTEAFF. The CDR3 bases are TGCAGCGTTGAAAGAGGTTCCACTGAAGCTTTCTTT.

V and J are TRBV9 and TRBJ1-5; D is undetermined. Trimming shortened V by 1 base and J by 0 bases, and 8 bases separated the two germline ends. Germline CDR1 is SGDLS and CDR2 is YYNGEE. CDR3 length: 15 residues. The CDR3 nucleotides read TGTGCCAGCAGCGTAACCCCGTATAGCAATCAGCCCCAGCATTTT. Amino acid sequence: CASSVTPYSNQPQHF.

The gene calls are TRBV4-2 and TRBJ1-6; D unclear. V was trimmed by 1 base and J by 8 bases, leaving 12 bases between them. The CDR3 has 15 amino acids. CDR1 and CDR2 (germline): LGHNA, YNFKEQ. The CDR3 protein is CASSQGGTTDSPLHF. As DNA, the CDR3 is TGTGCCAGCAGCCAAGGGGGAACGACGGATTCACCCCTCCACTTT.

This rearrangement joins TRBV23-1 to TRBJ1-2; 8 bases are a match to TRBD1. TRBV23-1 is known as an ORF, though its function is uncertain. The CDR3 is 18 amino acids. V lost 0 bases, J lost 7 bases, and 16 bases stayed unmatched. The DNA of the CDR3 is TGCGCCAGCAGTCAATCAAGTCTCCGGGCAGGGGGCGCCGGTGGCTACACCTTC. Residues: CASSQSSLRAGGAGGYTF.

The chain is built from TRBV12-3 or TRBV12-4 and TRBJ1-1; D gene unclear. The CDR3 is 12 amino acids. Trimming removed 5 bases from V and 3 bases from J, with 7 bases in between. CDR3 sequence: CASSQTYTEAFF. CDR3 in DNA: TGTGCCAGCAGTCAGACATACACTGAAGCTTTCTTT.

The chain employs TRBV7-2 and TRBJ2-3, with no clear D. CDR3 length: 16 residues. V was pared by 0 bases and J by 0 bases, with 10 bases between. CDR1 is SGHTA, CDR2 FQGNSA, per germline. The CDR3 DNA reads TGTGCCAGCAGCTTAGCTTCTCGGCTCAGCACAGATACGCAGTATTTT. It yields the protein CASSLASRLSTDTQYF.

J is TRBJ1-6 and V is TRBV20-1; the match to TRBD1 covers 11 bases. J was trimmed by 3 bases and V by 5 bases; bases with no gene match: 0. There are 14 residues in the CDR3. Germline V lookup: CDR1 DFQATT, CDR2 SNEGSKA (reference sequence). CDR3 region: CSAGTGGYNSPLHF. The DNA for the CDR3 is TGCAGTGCTGGGACAGGGGGCTATAATTCACCCCTCCACTTT.

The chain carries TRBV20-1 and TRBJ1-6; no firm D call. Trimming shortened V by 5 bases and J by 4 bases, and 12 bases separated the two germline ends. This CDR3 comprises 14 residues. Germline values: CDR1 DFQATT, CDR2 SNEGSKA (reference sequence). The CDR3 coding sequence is TGCAGTGCTCCGGCCTCGGGGTATAATTCACCCCTCCACTTT. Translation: CSAPASGYNSPLHF.

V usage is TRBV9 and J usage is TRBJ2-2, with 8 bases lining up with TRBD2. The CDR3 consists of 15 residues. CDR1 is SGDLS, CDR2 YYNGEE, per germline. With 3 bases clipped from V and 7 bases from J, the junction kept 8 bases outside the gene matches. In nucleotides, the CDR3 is TGTGCCAGCAGCGGCTTCACCGGGACTAGCGGGGAGCTGTTTTTT. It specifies CASSGFTGTSGELFF.

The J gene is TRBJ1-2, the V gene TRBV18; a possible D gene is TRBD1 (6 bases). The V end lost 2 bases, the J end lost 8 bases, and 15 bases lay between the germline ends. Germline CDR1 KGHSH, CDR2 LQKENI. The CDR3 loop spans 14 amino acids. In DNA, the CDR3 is TGTGCCAGCTCACCAACAGGGCTCCAGCGGGGCTACACCTTC. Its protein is CASSPTGLQRGYTF. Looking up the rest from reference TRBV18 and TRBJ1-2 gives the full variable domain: NAGVMQNPRHLVRRRGQEARLRCSPMKGHSHVYWYRQLPEEGLKFMVYLQKENIIDESGMPKERFSAEFPKEGPSILRIQQVVRGDSAAYFCASSPTGLQRGYTFGSGTRLTVV.

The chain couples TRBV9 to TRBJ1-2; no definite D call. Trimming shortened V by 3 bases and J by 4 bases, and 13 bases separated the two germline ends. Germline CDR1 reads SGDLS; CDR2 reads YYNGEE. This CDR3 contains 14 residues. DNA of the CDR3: TGTGCCAGCAGCGGGGGAATGGCGACCTATGGCTACACCTTC. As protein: CASSGGMATYGYTF.

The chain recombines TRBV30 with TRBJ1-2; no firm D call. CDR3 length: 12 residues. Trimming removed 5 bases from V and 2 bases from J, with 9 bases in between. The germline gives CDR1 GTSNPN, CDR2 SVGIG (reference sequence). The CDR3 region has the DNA TGTGCCTGGCAGCAGGAGAACTATGGCTACACCTTC. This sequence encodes CAWQQENYGYTF.

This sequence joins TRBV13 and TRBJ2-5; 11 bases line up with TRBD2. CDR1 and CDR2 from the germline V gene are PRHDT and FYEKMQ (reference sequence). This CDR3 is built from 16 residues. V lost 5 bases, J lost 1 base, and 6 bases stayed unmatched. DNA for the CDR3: TGTGCCAGCAGCCCGGGACTAGCGGAAACCCAAGAGACCCAGTACTTC. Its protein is CASSPGLAETQETQYF.

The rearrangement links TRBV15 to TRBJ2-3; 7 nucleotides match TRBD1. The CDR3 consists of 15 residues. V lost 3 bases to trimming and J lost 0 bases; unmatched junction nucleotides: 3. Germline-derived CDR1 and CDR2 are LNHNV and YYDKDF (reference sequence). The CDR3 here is CATSRRTGSTDTQYF. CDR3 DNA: TGTGCCACCAGCAGGAGGACAGGAAGCACAGATACGCAGTATTTT. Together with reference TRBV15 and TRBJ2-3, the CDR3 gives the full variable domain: DAMVIQNPRYQVTQFGKPVTLSCSQTLNHNVMYWYQQKSSQAPKLLFHYYDKDFNNEADTPDNFQSRRPNTSFCFLDIRSPGLGDTAMYLCATSRRTGSTDTQYFGPGTRLTVL.

This CDR3 is CASSRTSGGAPDTQYF. The CDR3 nucleotides read TGTGCCAGCAGTCGGACTAGCGGGGGGGCCCCAGATACGCAGTATTTT. The chain is built from TRBV12-3 or TRBV12-4 and TRBJ2-3, with 15 bases fitting TRBD2. The CDR3 length is 16 residues. The junction had 4 bases not matched to a gene; V was cut back by 5 bases and J by 4 bases.

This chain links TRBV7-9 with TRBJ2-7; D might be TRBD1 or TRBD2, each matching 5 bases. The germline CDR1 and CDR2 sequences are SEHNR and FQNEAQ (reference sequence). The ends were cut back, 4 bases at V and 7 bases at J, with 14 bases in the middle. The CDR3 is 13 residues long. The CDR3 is CASSSGPQTEQYV. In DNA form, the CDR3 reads TGTGCCAGCAGCTCGGGACCGCAGACGGAGCAGTACGTC.

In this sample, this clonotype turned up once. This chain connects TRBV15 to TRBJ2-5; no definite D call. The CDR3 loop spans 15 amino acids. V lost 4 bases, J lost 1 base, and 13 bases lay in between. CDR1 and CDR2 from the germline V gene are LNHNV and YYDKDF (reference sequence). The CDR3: CATSKDWAVQETQYF. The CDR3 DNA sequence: TGTGCCACCAGCAAAGATTGGGCAGTCCAAGAGACCCAGTACTTC.